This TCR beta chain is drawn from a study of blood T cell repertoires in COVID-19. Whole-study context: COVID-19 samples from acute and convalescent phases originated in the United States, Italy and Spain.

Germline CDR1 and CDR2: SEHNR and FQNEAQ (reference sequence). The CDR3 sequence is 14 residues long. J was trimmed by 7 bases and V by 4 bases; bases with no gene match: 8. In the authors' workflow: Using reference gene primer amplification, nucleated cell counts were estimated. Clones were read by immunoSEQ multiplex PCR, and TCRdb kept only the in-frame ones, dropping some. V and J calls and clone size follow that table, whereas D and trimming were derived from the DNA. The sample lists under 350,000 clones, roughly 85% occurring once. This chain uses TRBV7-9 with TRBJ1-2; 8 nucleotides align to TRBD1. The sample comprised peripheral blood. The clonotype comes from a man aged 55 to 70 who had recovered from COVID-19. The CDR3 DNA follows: TGTGCCAGCAGCTCACCGGACAGGGTCGGTGGCTACACCTTC. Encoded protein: CASSSPDRVGGYTF. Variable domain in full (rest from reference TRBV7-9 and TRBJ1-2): DTGVSQNPRHKITKRGQNVTFRCDPISEHNRLYWYRQTLGQGPEFLTYFQNEAQLEKSRLLSDRFSAERPKGSFSTLEIQRTEQGDSAMYLCASSSPDRVGGYTFGSGTRLTVV.